This T cell receptor beta chain derives from a study of technical replicates of blood from several donors. With 1 base clipped from V and 4 bases from J, the junction kept 4 bases outside the gene matches. Germline CDR1 and CDR2: LNHNV and YYDKDF (reference sequence). This CDR3 spans 16 amino acids. Sequencing used immunoSEQ multiplex PCR; TCRdb keeps in-frame clones, though not all of them. Of around 97,000 clones detected, 90% to 97% appear once; the ten largest clones hold more than 0.3%. The chain couples TRBV15 to TRBJ2-3; 11 bases match TRBD2. This clonotype was sampled from a human donor in good health. Sequenced material: T cells isolated from PBMCs. The CDR3 region is CATSRGLAGGPDTQYF. Here the CDR3 DNA reads TGTGCCACCAGCAGAGGTCTAGCGGGAGGCCCAGATACGCAGTATTTT.